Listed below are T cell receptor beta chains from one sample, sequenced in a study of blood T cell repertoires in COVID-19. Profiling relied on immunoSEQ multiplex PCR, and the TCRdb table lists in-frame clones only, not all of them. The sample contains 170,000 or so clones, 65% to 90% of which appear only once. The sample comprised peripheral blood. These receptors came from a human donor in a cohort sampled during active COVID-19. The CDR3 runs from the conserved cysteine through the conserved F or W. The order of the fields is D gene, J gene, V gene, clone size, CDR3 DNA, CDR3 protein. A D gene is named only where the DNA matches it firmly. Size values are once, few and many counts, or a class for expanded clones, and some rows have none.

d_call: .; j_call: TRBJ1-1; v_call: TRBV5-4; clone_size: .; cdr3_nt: TGTGCCAGCAGCTTCGTCAGTTTGAACACTGAAGCTTTCTTT; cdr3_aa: CASSFVSLNTEAFF
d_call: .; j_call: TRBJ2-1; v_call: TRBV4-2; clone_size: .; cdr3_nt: TGTGCCAGCAGCCAGGCTCCGACTAGCTCCTACAATGAGCAGTTCTTC; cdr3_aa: CASSQAPTSSYNEQFF
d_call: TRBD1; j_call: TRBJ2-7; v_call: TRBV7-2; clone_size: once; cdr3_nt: TGTGCCAGCAGCTTCCGACAGGGGCCATTCTACGAGCAGTACTTC; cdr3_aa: CASSFRQGPFYEQYF
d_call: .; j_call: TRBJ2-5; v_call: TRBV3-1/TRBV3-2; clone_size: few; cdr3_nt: TGTGCCAGCAGCCCGGTCGGGGAGCAACAAGAGACCCAGTACTTC; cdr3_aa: CASSPVGEQQETQYF
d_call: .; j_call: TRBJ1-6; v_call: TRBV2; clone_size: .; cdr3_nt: TGTGCCAGCTCTAGGGACGGGAGCTCCTATAATTCACCCCTCCACTTT; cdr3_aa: CASSRDGSSYNSPLHF
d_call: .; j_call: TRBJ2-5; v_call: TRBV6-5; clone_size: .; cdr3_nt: TGTGCCAGCAGTCCCAGACAGCTCCAAGAGACCCAGTACTTC; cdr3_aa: CASSPRQLQETQYF
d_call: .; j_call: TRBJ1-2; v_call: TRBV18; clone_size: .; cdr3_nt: TGTGCCAGCTCAGAGAACTATGGCTACACCTTC; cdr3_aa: CASSENYGYTF
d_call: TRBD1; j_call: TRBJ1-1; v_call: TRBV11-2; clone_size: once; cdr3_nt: TGTGCCAGCAGAAATCTAAGACAGGGTTGGGTCGCTTTCTTT; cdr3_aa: CASRNLRQGWVAFF
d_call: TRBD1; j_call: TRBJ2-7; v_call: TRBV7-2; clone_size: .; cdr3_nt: TGTGCCAGCAGCTTGACAGGGTCTAGCGAGCAGTACTTC; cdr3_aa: CASSLTGSSEQYF
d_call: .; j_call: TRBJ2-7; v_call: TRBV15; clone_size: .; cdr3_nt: TGTGCCACCAGCGCCCGGGGGTTCTACGAGCAGTACTTC; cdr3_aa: CATSARGFYEQYF
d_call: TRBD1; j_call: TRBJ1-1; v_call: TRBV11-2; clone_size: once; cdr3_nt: TGTGCCAGCAGGGTGGACAGGGGGCCGCATGGAGCTTTCTTT; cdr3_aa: CASRVDRGPHGAFF
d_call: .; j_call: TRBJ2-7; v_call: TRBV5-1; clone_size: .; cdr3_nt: TGCGCCAGCAGCTGGGGGGACAGCGCCTACGAGCAGTACTTC; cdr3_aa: CASSWGDSAYEQYF
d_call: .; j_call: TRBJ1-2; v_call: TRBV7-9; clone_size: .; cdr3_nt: TGTGCCAGCAGCTTAGCAACTGTCCCAAGAATTAACTATGGCTACACCTTC; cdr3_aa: CASSLATVPRINYGYTF
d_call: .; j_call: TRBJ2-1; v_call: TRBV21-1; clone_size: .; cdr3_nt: TGTGCCAGCAGCCCTTGGCAGCGGGCGAGCTCCTACAATGAGCAGTTCTTC; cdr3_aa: CASSPWQRASSYNEQFF
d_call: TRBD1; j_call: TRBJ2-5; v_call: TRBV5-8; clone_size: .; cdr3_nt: TGTGCCAGCAGCTTGGCTCACCAGGGGGTTCGCCAAGAGACCCAGTACTTC; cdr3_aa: CASSLAHQGVRQETQYF
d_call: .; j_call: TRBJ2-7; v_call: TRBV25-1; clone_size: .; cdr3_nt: TGTGCCAGCAGGGAGGGCAGTTCCAACGAGCAGTACTTC; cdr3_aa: CASREGSSNEQYF
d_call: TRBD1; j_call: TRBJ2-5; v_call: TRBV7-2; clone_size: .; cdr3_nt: TGTGCCAGCAGTCCGGACAGGGGGGCTGAGACCCAGTACTTC; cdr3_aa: CASSPDRGAETQYF
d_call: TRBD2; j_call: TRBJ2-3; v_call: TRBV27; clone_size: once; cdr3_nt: TGTGCCAGCAGTTTATCGGCTAGCGGTCCAGATACGCAGTATTTT; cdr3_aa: CASSLSASGPDTQYF